This is a list of T cell receptor beta chains from one sample in a study of T cell changes during pregnancy in multiple sclerosis. Generated by immunoSEQ multiplex PCR, the TCRdb table keeps only in-frame clones and is missing some. The sample consists of tens of thousands of clones, roughly nine tenths of them appearing once. The specimen was peripheral blood, collected after pregnancy. The receptors shown here come from a female donor in good health, enrolled as a control in a pregnancy study. CDR3s include the opening cysteine and the closing phenylalanine or tryptophan. The D gene is left open where the match is weak. Clone size is stated in some rows and not others, as once, few, many or a class when expanded.

v_call	d_call	clone_size	j_call	cdr3_aa	cdr3_nt
TRBV27	.	.	TRBJ2-5	CASSLQGKETQYF	TGTGCCAGCAGCCTACAGGGTAAAGAGACCCAGTACTTC
TRBV7-3	TRBD2	.	TRBJ2-7	CASSQARAGGGEQYF	TGTGCCAGCAGCCAAGCCCGGGCGGGGGGGGGCGAGCAGTACTTC
TRBV2	TRBD1	.	TRBJ2-2	CASSEAQGAGELFF	TGTGCCAGCAGTGAAGCACAGGGGGCCGGGGAGCTGTTTTTT
TRBV7-2	TRBD1	once	TRBJ2-3	CASSLMGQSTDTQYF	TGTGCCAGCAGCTTAATGGGACAGAGCACAGATACGCAGTATTTT
TRBV4-1	.	.	TRBJ1-2	CASSQERDGTNYGYTF	TGCGCCAGCAGCCAAGAACGGGATGGTACGAACTATGGCTACACCTTC
TRBV5-6	.	.	TRBJ2-7	CASSLTHEQYF	TGTGCCAGCAGCTTGACTCACGAGCAGTACTTC
TRBV6-5	TRBD1	.	TRBJ2-1	CASRRDRTNNEQFF	TGTGCCAGCAGAAGGGACAGGACCAACAATGAGCAGTTCTTC
TRBV30	.	.	TRBJ1-5	CAWSSAYYSNQPQHF	TGTGCCTGGAGTTCAGCATACTATAGCAATCAGCCCCAGCATTTT
TRBV27	TRBD2	.	TRBJ2-7	CASSTRGRVGVLHEQYF	TGTGCCAGCAGTACCCGAGGGAGGGTTGGAGTCCTCCACGAGCAGTACTTC
TRBV11-2	.	.	TRBJ1-4	CASSPVEGIANEKLFF	TGTGCCAGCAGCCCCGTGGAGGGAATAGCTAATGAAAAACTGTTTTTT
TRBV7-6	.	.	TRBJ2-7	CASSLELGGDLYEQYF	TGTGCCAGCAGCTTAGAATTAGGGGGGGACCTCTACGAGCAGTACTTC
TRBV27	.	.	TRBJ1-5	CASSQTGTSNQPQHF	TGTGCCAGCAGCCAAACAGGGACCAGCAATCAGCCCCAGCATTTT